Here is one T cell receptor (beta chain) with its context. What it binds is not known. The entry originates in a study of a mutant IDH1 vaccine in newly diagnosed glioma. Study-level background: Treated patients had a mean age of 40.4 years and a roughly 60% male, roughly 40% female split. Former treatment meant radiotherapy, temozolomide, or both; the majority had gotten both. Study-wide results and limits: Evidence of vaccine-induced immune responses was documented in 85% to 95% of patients.

Sequencing used immunoSEQ multiplex PCR; TCRdb keeps in-frame clones, though not all of them. Of tens of thousands of clones in the sample, 75% were seen once. Time point reported: week 47, end of study. Every vaccine dose comprised 300 ug of mutant IDH1 20-mer peptide plus topical imiquimod. Source: PBMCs, taken from a glioma patient whose treatment included an IDH1 peptide vaccine. This TCR was recovered from a man aged 35-49 years with glioma.

The CDR3 DNA sequence: TGTGCCAGCAGCTGGGGAGGGCCCGACACCGGGGAGCTGTTTTTT. It yields the protein CASSWGGPDTGELFF. This sequence joins TRBV6-1 and TRBJ2-2; 7 bases are a match to TRBD2. Germline trimming cut 6 bases from V and 3 bases from J; bases unmatched to any gene: 7. Germline assignment: CDR1 MNHNS and CDR2 SASEGT. The CDR3 totals 15 residues.